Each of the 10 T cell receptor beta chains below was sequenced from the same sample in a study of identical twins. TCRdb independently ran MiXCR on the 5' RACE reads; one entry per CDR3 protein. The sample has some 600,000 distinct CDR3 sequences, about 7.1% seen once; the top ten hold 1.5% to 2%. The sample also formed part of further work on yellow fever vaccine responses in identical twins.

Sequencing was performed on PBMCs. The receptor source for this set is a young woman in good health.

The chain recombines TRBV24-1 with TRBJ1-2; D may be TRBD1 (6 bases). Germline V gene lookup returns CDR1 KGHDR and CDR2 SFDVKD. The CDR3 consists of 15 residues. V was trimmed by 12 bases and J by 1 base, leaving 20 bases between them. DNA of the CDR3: TGTGCCTCTTCGGCCGGGGGGGCTGGTAACTATGGCTACACCTTC. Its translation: CASSAGGAGNYGYTF.

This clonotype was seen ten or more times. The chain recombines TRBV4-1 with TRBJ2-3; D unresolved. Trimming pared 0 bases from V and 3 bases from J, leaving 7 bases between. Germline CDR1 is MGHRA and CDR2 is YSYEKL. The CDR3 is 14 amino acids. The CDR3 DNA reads TGCGCCAGCAGCCAAGACCACCCAACAGATACGCAGTATTTT. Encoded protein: CASSQDHPTDTQYF.

CDR3 in DNA: TGTGCCAGCAGAGCGACGTTGGACGCCTATGGCTACACCTTC. Encoded protein: CASRATLDAYGYTF. The V call is TRBV6-4, the J call TRBJ1-2; D is unresolved. The CDR3 consists of 14 residues. CDR1 MRHNA and CDR2 SNTAGT come from the germline V gene. The V and J ends lost 6 bases and 4 bases respectively, with 15 bases between them.

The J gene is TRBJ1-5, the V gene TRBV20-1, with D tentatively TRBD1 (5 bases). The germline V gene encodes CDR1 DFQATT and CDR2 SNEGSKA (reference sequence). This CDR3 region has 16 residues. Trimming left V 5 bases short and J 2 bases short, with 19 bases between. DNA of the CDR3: TGCAGTGCTCCCACCCGGGGGATGGGAGGCAATCAGCCCCAGCATTTT. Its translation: CSAPTRGMGGNQPQHF.

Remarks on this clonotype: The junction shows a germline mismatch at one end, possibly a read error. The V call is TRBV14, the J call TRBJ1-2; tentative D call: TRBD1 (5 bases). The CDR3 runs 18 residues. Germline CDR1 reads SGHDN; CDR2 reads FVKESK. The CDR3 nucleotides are TGTGCCAGCAGCCAAGATTCCCACAGGCGTAGACCTAACCATGGCTACACCTTC. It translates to CASSQDSHRRRPNHGYTF.

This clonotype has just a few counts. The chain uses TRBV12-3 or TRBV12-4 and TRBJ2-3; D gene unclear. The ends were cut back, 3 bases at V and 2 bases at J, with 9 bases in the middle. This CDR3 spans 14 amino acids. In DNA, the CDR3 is TGTGCCAGCAGTTTTTTGTCTGACACAGATACGCAGTATTTT. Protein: CASSFLSDTDTQYF.

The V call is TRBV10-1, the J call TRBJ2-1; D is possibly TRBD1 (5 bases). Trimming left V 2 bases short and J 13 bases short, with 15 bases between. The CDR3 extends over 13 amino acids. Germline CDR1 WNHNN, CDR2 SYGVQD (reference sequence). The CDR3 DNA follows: TGCGCCAGCAGTGAGACGGACACCATGAAACAGTTCTTC. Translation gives CASSETDTMKQFF.

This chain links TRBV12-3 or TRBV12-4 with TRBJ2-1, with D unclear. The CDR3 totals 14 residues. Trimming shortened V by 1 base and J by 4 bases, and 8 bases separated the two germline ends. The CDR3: CASSLDRLYNEQFF. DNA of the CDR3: TGTGCCAGCAGTTTAGATCGCCTATACAATGAGCAGTTCTTC.

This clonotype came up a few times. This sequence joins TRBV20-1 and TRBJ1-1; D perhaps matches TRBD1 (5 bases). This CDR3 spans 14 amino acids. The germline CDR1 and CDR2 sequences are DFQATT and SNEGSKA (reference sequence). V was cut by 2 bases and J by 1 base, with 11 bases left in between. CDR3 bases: TGCAGTGCTAGATTGACAGCGACGAACACTGAAGCTTTCTTT. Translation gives CSARLTATNTEAFF.

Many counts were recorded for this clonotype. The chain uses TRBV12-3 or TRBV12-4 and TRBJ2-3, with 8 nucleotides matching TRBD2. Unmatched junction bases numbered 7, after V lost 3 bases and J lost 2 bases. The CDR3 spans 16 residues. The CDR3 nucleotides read TGTGCCAGCAGTTTTAGGGCTAGCGGGTCCACAGATACGCAGTATTTT. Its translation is CASSFRASGSTDTQYF.